The 24 T cell receptor beta chains given below trace back to one sample, sequenced in a study of breast tumors, draining lymph nodes, adjacent tissues. Samples came from axillary lymph nodes draining the breast cancer. MiXCR, run by TCRdb on the multiplex PCR reads, gives a single entry per CDR3 protein. The repertoire holds about 110,000 distinct CDR3 sequences, with 30% as singletons. Sequencing used axillary lymph node tissue. These receptors were taken from a female donor with breast cancer. Some clones in this sample may be carry-over from other donors' samples.

Remarks on this clonotype: Because the CDR3's place on the DNA is in doubt, the DNA is left out and the CDR3 is given as listed by TCRdb. This sequence joins TRBV29-1 and TRBJ1-6. Germline V gene data show CDR1 as SQVTM and CDR2 as ANQGSEA. The CDR3 length is 23 residues, termini included. The CDR3 loop is CSVEVRYYICSATGGHGNSPLHF.

This clonotype was seen ten or more times. The V gene is TRBV9, the J gene TRBJ2-5; 9 bases map to TRBD2. With 2 bases clipped from V and 5 bases from J, the junction kept 10 bases outside the gene matches. This CDR3 has 16 amino acids. CDR1 and CDR2 (germline): SGDLS, YYNGEE. The CDR3 region is CASSVALAGSSETQYF. The CDR3 DNA is TGTGCCAGCAGCGTTGCACTAGCGGGTTCCTCGGAGACCCAGTACTTC.

This clonotype was seen a handful of times. A much larger clone differs from this one at a single base, so this may be a read error. This sequence joins TRBV5-4 and TRBJ2-6; D is perhaps TRBD1 (6 bases). Per germline, CDR1 SGHNT and CDR2 YYREEE (reference sequence). The V gene lost 4 bases and the J gene lost 4 bases, with 15 bases spanning the gap. This CDR3 contains 16 residues. The CDR3 bases are TGTGCCAGCAGCCATAGGACAGCGGTAGGGGCCAACGTCCTGACTTTC. Translating gives CASSHRTAVGANVLTF.

This clonotype occurred many times. The chain uses TRBV19 and TRBJ2-1; D might be TRBD2 (6 bases). Germline V CDR1 and CDR2: LNHDA, SQIVND (reference sequence). The CDR3 loop spans 15 amino acids. Trimming left V 3 bases short and J 5 bases short, with 14 bases between. The CDR3 loop is CASSIRLASNNEQFF. CDR3 coding DNA: TGTGCCAGTAGTATCAGGCTAGCGAGCAACAATGAGCAGTTCTTC.

Points on this clonotype: Just one base apart from a much larger clone, this may be a read error. The DNA of the CDR3 is TGCGTCAGCAGCCGTGACAGAGCCAAAAACATTCAGTACTTC. It specifies CVSSRDRAKNIQYF. This rearrangement joins TRBV5-1 to TRBJ2-4; TRBD1 is a possible D gene (5 bases). CDR1 is SGHRS, CDR2 YFSETQ, per germline. The CDR3 is 14 residues long.

The rearrangement joins TRBV15 to TRBJ2-2, with TRBD1 as a possible D gene (5 bases). Germline V lookup: CDR1 LNHNV, CDR2 YYDKDF (reference sequence). CDR3 length equals 14 residues. The germline V and J ends were trimmed by 0 bases and 4 bases, with 6 bases remaining between them. The CDR3 nucleotides are TGTGCCACCAGCAGAGATCAGGGCACCGGGGAGCTGTTTTTT. Its translation is CATSRDQGTGELFF.

This clonotype was seen repeatedly, ten times or more. V gene TRBV20-1 combines with J gene TRBJ1-2; D ambiguous. V gave up 1 base and J gave up 4 bases, with 10 bases separating them. CDR1 DFQATT and CDR2 SNEGSKA come from the germline V gene (reference sequence). The CDR3 runs 13 residues. In nucleotides, the CDR3 is TGCAGTGCTAGAGTGGGCGGCTCCTATGGCTACACCTTC. Translating it yields CSARVGGSYGYTF.

This clonotype was counted at least ten times. The chain carries TRBV4-2 and TRBJ2-1; TRBD2 agrees at 10 bases. Per germline, CDR1 LGHNA and CDR2 YNFKEQ. The CDR3 consists of 16 residues. V trimming: 2 bases; J trimming: 2 bases; junction bases outside the gene matches: 3. The CDR3 protein is CASSQNGLAAYNEQFF. The CDR3 DNA reads as TGTGCCAGCAGCCAAAACGGACTAGCGGCCTACAATGAGCAGTTCTTC.

The V call is TRBV9, the J call TRBJ2-7, with a tentative D call TRBD2 (7 bases). V lost 0 bases and J lost 6, with 16 bases in between. CDR3 length: 15 amino acids. Looked up from germline, CDR1 is SGDLS and CDR2 is YYNGEE. This chain's CDR3 is CASSVGGGDRGEQYF. The CDR3 nucleotides read TGTGCCAGCAGCGTAGGCGGGGGCGACAGAGGCGAGCAGTACTTC.

V gene TRBV20-1 combines with J gene TRBJ1-2; D remains unclear. CDR3 length equals 15 residues. From germline, CDR1 is DFQATT and CDR2 SNEGSKA (reference sequence). V lost 2 bases to trimming and J lost 5 bases, with 18 bases between them. CDR3 residues: CSARSQREDLYGYTF. The DNA for the CDR3 is TGCAGTGCTAGAAGCCAACGGGAGGACCTTTATGGCTACACCTTC.

As regards this clonotype: An end of the junction does not agree with germline; a read error may underlie this. The CDR3 region is CASSRQGGRGVEEPQSF. In DNA form, the CDR3 reads TGTGCCAGCAGCCGACAGGGGGGAAGGGGGGTAGAAGAGCCCCAGTCCTTC. This chain links TRBV7-3 with TRBJ2-5; 9 bases align to TRBD1. Germline CDR1 SGHTA, CDR2 FQGTGA. The CDR3 runs to 17 residues.

This clonotype was observed many times. The chain is built from TRBV29-1 and TRBJ2-5; possibly TRBD1 for D (6 bases). V lost 7 bases to trimming and J lost 2 bases, with 20 bases between them. In germline, CDR1 is SQVTM, CDR2 ANQGSEA. The CDR3 is 15 residues long. CDR3 residues: CSGGLRYKRQETQYF. The CDR3 nucleotides read TGCAGCGGGGGGCTGCGTTATAAACGACAAGAGACCCAGTACTTC.

There are many counts of this clonotype. A read error may account for a junction end that differs from germline. The chain recombines TRBV6-5 with TRBJ1-2, with a possible D match to TRBD1 (5 bases). Looked up from germline, CDR1 is MNHEY and CDR2 is SVGAGI. CDR3 size: 14 residues. The CDR3 DNA reads as TGTGCCAGCAGTCACTCAGGACACAGTTATGGCTACACCTTC. Translated, it gives CASSHSGHSYGYTF.

This clonotype was seen repeatedly, ten times or more. CDR3 sequence (DNA): TGTGCCAGCAGCGTAGATGAGGGAGGATACGAGCAGTACTTC. This translates into CASSVDEGGYEQYF. The chain employs TRBV9 and TRBJ2-7; D is perhaps TRBD2 (6 bases). The V end was cut by 0 bases, the J end by 4 bases, with 11 bases between. In germline, CDR1 is SGDLS, CDR2 YYNGEE. The CDR3 loop spans 14 amino acids.

This clonotype showed up many times. V is TRBV7-2 and J is TRBJ2-2; 8 nucleotides agree with TRBD1. The CDR3 runs to 15 residues. CDR1 is SGHTA, CDR2 FQGNSA, per germline. Trimming cost V 3 bases and J 0 bases; bases outside gene matches: 0. CDR3 residues: CASSLDRANTGELFF. The CDR3 DNA sequence: TGTGCCAGCAGCTTGGACAGGGCGAACACCGGGGAGCTGTTTTTT.

Many counts were recorded for this clonotype. The V gene is TRBV28, the J gene TRBJ2-3; 10 bases are shared with TRBD2. There are 14 residues in the CDR3. The junction had 3 bases not matched to a gene; V was cut back by 4 bases and J by 5 bases. Per germline, CDR1 MDHEN and CDR2 SYDVKM. The CDR3 here is CASSSLAGGDTQYF. For the CDR3, the DNA is TGTGCCAGCAGTTCCTTAGCGGGAGGAGATACGCAGTATTTT.

About this clonotype itself: The conserved closing phenylalanine or tryptophan is absent in this CDR3, likely reflecting a read error. The chain has TRBV5-4 and TRBJ1-1; a weak D match, TRBD1 (5 bases). The germline CDR1 and CDR2 sequences are SGHNT and YYREEE (reference sequence). The ends were cut back, 0 bases at V and 6 bases at J, with 6 bases in the middle. The CDR3 is made up of 12 amino acids. The CDR3 DNA reads as TGTGCCAGCAGCTTGGAAGGGGCTGAAGCTTTCTTG. The encoded protein is CASSLEGAEAFL.

Concerning this clonotype: This may come from a read error, since a much larger clone is one base off. This chain joins TRBV6-5 and TRBJ2-7; D possibly matches TRBD1 or TRBD2 (5 bases each). The germline V gene has CDR1 MNHEY and CDR2 SVGAGI. CDR3 size: 15 residues. V shed 6 bases and J shed 7 bases, with 22 bases lying between them. As DNA, the CDR3 is TGTGCCAGCAGACGGGATGGGGGTGCCCTGTGGGAGCAGTACTTC. Translating gives CASRRDGGALWEQYF.

Of note for this clonotype: The junction does not match germline at one end; this may be a read error. The V and J genes are TRBV7-9 and TRBJ2-5; TRBD1 might be the D (6 bases). Germline CDR1 SEHNR, CDR2 FQNEAQ (reference sequence). This CDR3 is 13 amino acids long. CDR3 sequence: CASSWTVQETQYF. In DNA form, the CDR3 reads TGTGCCAGCAGCTGGACAGTCCAAGAGACGCAGTACTTC.

This clonotype appeared many times. The chain combines TRBV2 with TRBJ2-1; D ambiguous. V lost 4 bases to trimming and J lost 8 bases, with 6 bases between them. Germline assignment: CDR1 SNHLY and CDR2 FYNNEI. CDR3 length: 11 amino acids. In DNA form, the CDR3 reads TGTGCCAGCAGTGTAGCCGATGAGCAGTTCTTC. Its translation: CASSVADEQFF.

This clonotype was found many times. CDR3 in amino acids: CASSRGGGSYEQYF. The CDR3 DNA follows: TGTGCCAGCAGTCGGGGGGGGGGCTCCTACGAGCAGTACTTC. V and J are TRBV6-5 and TRBJ2-7; 8 positions agree with TRBD2. CDR1 and CDR2 from the germline V gene are MNHEY and SVGAGI. J lost 0 bases, V lost 5 bases, and 3 bases had no gene match. This CDR3 has 14 amino acids.

This clonotype was found many times. The rearrangement joins TRBV7-6 to TRBJ2-2, with 10 bases lining up with TRBD1. The length of the CDR3 is 16 residues. V was clipped by 1 base and J by 4 bases; unmatched bases: 3. Germline values: CDR1 SGHVS, CDR2 FNYEAQ. CDR3: CASSLEGQGSTGELFF. DNA for the CDR3: TGTGCCAGCAGCTTAGAGGGACAGGGGAGCACCGGGGAGCTGTTTTTT.

Many counts were recorded for this clonotype. This rearrangement joins TRBV20-1 to TRBJ2-7; D perhaps matches TRBD1 (5 bases). The CDR3 covers 14 residues. Germline CDR1 is DFQATT and CDR2 is SNEGSKA (reference sequence). Trimming stripped 1 base from V and 3 bases from J, with 13 bases between. The CDR3 DNA is TGCAGTGCTAGAGGGAAGCAGGGTCTCTACGAGCAGTACTTC. Translating gives CSARGKQGLYEQYF.

The chain joins TRBV20-1 to TRBJ1-4, with D unclear. Germline V gene data show CDR1 as DFQATT and CDR2 as SNEGSKA (reference sequence). V gave up 2 bases and J gave up 8 bases, with 15 bases separating them. The CDR3 contains 14 residues. The CDR3 loop reads CSARPLALGEKLFF. The DNA for the CDR3 is TGCAGTGCTAGACCACTCGCACTTGGGGAAAAACTGTTTTTT.